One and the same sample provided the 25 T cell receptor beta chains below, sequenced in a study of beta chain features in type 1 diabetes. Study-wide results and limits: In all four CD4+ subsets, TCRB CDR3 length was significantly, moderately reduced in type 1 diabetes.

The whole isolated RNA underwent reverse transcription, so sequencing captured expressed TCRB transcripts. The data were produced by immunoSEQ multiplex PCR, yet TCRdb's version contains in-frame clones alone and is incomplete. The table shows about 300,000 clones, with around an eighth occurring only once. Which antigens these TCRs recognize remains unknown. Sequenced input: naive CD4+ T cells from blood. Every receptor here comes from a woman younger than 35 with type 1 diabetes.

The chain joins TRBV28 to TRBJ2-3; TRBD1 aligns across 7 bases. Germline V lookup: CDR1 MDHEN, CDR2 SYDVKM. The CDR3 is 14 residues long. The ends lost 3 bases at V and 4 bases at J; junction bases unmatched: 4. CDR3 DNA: TGTGCCAGCAGTTTCGGGCAGGGGGCAGATACGCAGTATTTT. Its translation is CASSFGQGADTQYF. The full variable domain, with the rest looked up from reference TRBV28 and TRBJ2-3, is DVKVTQSSRYLVKRTGEKVFLECVQDMDHENMFWYRQDPGLGLRLIYFSYDVKMKEKGDIPEGYSVSREKKERFSLILESASTNQTSMYLCASSFGQGADTQYFGPGTRLTVL.

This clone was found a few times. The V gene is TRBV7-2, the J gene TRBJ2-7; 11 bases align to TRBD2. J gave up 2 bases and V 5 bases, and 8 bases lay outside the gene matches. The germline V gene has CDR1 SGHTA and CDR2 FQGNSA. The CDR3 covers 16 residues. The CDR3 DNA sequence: TGTGCCAGCAGCCCAGCCGGGACTAGCGGCCCCTACGAGCAGTACTTC. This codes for CASSPAGTSGPYEQYF.

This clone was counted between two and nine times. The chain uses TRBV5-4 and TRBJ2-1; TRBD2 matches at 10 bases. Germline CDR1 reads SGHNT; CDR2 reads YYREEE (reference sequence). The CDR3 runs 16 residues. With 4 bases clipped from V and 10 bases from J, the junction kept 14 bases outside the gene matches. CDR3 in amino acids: CASSASVVLAGWEQFF. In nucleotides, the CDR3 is TGTGCCAGCAGCGCATCGGTAGTACTAGCGGGATGGGAGCAGTTCTTC.

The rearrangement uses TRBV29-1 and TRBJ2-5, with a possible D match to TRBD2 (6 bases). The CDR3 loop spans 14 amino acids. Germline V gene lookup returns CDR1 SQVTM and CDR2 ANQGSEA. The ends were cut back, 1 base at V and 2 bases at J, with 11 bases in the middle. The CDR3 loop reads CSVEGRLVQETQYF. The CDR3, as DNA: TGCAGCGTTGAAGGACGACTAGTTCAAGAGACCCAGTACTTC.

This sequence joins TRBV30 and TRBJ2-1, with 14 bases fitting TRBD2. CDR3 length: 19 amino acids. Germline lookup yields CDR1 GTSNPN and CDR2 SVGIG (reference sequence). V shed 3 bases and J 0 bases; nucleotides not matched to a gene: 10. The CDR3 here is CAWRDRAGTSGSSYNEQFF. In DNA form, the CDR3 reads TGTGCCTGGAGGGACAGGGCCGGGACTAGCGGGAGCTCCTACAATGAGCAGTTCTTC.

As DNA, the CDR3 is TGTGCCAGCAGCCTCGAGGGGCTAGCGGAGCCCCAAGAGACCCAGTACTTC. This sequence encodes CASSLEGLAEPQETQYF. J is TRBJ2-5 and V is TRBV7-2; 7 bases are shared with TRBD2. From germline, CDR1 is SGHTA and CDR2 FQGNSA. J was trimmed by 1 base and V by 5 bases; bases with no gene match: 13. This CDR3 has 17 residues.

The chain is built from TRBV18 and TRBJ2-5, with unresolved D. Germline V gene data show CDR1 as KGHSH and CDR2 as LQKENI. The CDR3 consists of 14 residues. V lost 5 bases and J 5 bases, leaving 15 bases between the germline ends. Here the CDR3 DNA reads TGTGCCAGCTCAACAACACTAACTGGGGAGACCCAGTACTTC. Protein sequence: CASSTTLTGETQYF.

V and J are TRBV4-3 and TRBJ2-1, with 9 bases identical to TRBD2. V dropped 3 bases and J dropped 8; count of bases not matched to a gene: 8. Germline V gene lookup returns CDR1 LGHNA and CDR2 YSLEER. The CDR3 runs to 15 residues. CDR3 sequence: CASSHIAGAGDEQFF. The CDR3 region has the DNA TGCGCCAGCAGCCACATAGCGGGAGCGGGCGATGAGCAGTTCTTC.

Here the CDR3 reads CASSLEAGSHNEQFF. In DNA form, the CDR3 reads TGTGCCAGCAGCCTAGAAGCGGGGTCTCATAATGAGCAGTTCTTC. The chain employs TRBV7-6 and TRBJ2-1, with 7 bases identical to TRBD2. This CDR3 region has 15 residues. Germline lookup yields CDR1 SGHVS and CDR2 FNYEAQ. The V and J ends lost 5 bases and 7 bases, in that order; junction bases with no gene match: 11.

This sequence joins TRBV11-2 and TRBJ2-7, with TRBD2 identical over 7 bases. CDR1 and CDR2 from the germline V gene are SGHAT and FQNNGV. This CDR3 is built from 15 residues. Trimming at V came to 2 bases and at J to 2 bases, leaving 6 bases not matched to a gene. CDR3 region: CASSLLAEGTYEQYF. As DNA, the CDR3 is TGTGCCAGCAGCTTACTAGCGGAGGGGACCTACGAGCAGTACTTC.

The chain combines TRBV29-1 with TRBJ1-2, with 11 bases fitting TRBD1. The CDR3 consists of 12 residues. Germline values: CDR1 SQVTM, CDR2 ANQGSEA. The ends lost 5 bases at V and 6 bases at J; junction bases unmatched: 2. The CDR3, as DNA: TGCAGCGTTACGGACAGGGGGCATGGCTACACCTTC. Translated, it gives CSVTDRGHGYTF.

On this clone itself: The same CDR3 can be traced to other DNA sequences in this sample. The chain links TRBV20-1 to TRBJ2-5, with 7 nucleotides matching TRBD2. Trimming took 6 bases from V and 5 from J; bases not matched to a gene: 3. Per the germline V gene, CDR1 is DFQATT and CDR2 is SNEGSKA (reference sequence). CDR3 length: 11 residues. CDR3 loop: CSAPRGETQYF. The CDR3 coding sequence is TGCAGTGCCCCGCGGGGGGAGACCCAGTACTTC.

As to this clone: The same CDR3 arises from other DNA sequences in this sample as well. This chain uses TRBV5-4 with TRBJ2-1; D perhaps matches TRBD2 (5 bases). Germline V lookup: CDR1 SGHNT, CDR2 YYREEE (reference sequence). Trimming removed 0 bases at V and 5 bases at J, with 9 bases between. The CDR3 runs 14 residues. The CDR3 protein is CASSLGLADNEQFF. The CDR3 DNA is TGTGCCAGCAGCTTGGGGCTAGCCGACAATGAGCAGTTCTTC.

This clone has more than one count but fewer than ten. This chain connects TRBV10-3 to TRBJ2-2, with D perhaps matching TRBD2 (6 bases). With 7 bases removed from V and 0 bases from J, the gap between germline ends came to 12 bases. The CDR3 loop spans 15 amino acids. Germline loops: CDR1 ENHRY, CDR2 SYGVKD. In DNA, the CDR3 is TGTGCCATCATGGGGGGTGGGCCGAACACCGGGGAGCTGTTTTTT. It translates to CAIMGGGPNTGELFF.

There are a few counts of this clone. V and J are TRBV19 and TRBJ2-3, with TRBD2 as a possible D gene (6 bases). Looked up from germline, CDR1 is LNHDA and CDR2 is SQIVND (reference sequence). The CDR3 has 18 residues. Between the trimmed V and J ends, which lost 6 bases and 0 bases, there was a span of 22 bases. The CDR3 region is CASSRPGKLRGSTDTQYF. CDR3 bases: TGTGCCAGTAGCCGACCTGGTAAGCTGCGGGGAAGCACAGATACGCAGTATTTT.

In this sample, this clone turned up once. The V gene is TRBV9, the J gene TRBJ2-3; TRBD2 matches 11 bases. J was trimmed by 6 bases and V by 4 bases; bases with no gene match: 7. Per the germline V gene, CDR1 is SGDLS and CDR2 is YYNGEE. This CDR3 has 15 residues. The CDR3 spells CASSKKTSGMDTQYF. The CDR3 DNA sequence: TGTGCCAGCAGCAAAAAGACTAGCGGGATGGATACGCAGTATTTT.

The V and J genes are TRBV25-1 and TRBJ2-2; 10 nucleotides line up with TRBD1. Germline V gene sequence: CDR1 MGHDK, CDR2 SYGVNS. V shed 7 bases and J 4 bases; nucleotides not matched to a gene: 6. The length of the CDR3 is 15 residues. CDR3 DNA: TGTGCCAGCACGGGACAGGGGAAAGGCACCGGGGAGCTGTTTTTT. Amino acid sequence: CASTGQGKGTGELFF.

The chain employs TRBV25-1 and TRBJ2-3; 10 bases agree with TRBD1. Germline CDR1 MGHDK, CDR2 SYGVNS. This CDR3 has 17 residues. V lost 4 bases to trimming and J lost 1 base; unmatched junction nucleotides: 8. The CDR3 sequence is CASSGRWGTGGTDTQYF. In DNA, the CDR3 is TGTGCCAGCAGTGGCCGTTGGGGGACAGGGGGCACAGATACGCAGTATTTT.

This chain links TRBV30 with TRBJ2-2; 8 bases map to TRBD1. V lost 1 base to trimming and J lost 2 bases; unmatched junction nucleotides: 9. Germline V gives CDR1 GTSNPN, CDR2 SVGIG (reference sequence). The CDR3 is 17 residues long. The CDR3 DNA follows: TGTGCCTGGAGTGACTTAGTAGGGACAGGCAACACCGGGGAGCTGTTTTTT. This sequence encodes CAWSDLVGTGNTGELFF.

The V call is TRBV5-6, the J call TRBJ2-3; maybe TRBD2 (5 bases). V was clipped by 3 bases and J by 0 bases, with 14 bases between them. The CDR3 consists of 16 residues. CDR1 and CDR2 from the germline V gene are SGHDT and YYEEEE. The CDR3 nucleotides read TGTGCCAGCAGCTCGTGGGAGATGGTTAGCACAGATACGCAGTATTTT. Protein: CASSSWEMVSTDTQYF.

CDR3 sequence: CASSLPGQGATGELFF. In nucleotides, the CDR3 is TGTGCCAGCAGCTTGCCTGGACAGGGAGCTACCGGGGAGCTGTTTTTT. This rearrangement joins TRBV5-6 to TRBJ2-2, with 8 bases fitting TRBD1. There are 16 residues in the CDR3. Germline V gene sequence: CDR1 SGHDT, CDR2 YYEEEE. V lost 1 base, J lost 5 bases, and 7 bases stayed unmatched.

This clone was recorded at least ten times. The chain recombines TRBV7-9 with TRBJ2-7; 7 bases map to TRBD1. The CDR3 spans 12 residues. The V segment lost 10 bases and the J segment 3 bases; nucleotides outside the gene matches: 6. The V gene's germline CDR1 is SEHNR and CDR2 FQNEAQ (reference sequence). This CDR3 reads CATTGQYYEQYF. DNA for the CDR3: TGTGCCACCACGGGACAGTACTACGAGCAGTACTTC.

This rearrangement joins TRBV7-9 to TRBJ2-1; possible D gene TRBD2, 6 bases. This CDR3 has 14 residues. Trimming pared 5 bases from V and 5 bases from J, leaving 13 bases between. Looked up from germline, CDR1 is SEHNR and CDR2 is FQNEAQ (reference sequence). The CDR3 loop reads CASSPGTRNNEQFF. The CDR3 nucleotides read TGTGCCAGCAGCCCCGGGACTCGAAACAATGAGCAGTTCTTC.

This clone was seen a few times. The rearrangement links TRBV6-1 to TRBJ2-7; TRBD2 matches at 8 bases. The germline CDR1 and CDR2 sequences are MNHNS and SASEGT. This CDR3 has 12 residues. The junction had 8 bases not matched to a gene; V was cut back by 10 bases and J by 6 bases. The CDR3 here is CATSGGALEQYV. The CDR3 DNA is TGTGCCACCTCCGGGGGGGCCCTCGAGCAGTACGTC.

This CDR3 reads CASSEGRSGGWAYEQYF. The CDR3 region has the DNA TGTGCCAGCAGTGAAGGTCGTAGCGGGGGCTGGGCCTACGAGCAGTACTTC. V gene TRBV2 combines with J gene TRBJ2-7, with 9 nucleotides matching TRBD2. V dropped 1 base and J dropped 2; count of bases not matched to a gene: 9. CDR3 length equals 17 residues. Per the germline V gene, CDR1 is SNHLY and CDR2 is FYNNEI.